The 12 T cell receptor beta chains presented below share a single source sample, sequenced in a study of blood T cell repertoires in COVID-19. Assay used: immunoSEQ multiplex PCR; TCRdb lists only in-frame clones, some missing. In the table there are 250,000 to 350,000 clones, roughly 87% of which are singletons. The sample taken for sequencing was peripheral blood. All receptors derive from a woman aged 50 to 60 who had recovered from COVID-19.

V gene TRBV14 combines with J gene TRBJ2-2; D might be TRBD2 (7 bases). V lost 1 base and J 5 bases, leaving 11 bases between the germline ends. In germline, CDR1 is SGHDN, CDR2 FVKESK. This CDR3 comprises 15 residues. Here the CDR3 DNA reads TGTGCCAGCAGCCAAGGGGGGGGCGCGACCGGGGAGCTGTTTTTT. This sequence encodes CASSQGGGATGELFF.

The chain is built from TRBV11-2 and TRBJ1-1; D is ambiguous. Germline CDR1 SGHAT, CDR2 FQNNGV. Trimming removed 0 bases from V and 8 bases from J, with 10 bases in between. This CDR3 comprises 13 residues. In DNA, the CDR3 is TGTGCCAGCAGCTTAGATATGCAGTCCGAAGCTTTCTTT. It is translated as CASSLDMQSEAFF.

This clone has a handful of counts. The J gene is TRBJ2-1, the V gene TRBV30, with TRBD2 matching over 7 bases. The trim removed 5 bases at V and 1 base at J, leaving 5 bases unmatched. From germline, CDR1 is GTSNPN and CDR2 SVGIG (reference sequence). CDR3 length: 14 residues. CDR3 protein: CAWGRAGSYNEQFF. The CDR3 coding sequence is TGTGCCTGGGGGAGGGCTGGGTCCTACAATGAGCAGTTCTTC. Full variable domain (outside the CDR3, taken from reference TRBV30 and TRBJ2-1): SQTIHQWPATLVQPVGSPLSLECTVEGTSNPNLYWYRQAAGRGLQLLFYSVGIGQISSEVPQNLSASRPQDRQFILSSKKLLLSDSGFYLCAWGRAGSYNEQFFGPGTRLTVL.

The CDR3 DNA follows: TGTGCCAGCAGCTCAACCTACGAGCAGTACTTC. Its translation is CASSSTYEQYF. V gene TRBV5-8 combines with J gene TRBJ2-7; D not resolved. V was pared by 3 bases and J by 2 bases, with 3 bases between. CDR1 is SGHTS, CDR2 YDEGEE, per germline. This CDR3 has 11 amino acids.

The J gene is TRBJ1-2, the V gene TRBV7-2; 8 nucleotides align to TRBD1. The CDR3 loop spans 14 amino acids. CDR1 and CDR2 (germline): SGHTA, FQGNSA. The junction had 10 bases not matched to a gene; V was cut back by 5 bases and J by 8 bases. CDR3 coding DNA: TGTGCCAGCAGCACACGGACAGGGACTACGGGCTACACCTTC. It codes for CASSTRTGTTGYTF.

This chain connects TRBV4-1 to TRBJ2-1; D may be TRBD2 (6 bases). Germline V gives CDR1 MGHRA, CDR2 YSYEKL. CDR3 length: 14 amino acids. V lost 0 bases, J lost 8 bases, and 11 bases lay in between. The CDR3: CASSQDLGGDEQFF. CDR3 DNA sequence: TGCGCCAGCAGCCAAGATCTAGGAGGGGATGAGCAGTTCTTC.

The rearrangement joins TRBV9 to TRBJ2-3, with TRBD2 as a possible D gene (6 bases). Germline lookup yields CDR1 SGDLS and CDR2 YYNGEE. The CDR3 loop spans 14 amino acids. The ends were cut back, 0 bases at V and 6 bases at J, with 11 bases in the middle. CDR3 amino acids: CASSVASGPDTQYF. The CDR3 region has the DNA TGTGCCAGCAGCGTAGCGAGCGGGCCGGATACGCAGTATTTT.

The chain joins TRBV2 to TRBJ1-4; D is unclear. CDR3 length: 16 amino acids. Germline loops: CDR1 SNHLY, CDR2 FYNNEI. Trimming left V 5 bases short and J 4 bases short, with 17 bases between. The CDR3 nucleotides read TGTGCCAGCAGTCCCGACTTGACGCGGATTAATGAAAAACTGTTTTTT. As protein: CASSPDLTRINEKLFF.

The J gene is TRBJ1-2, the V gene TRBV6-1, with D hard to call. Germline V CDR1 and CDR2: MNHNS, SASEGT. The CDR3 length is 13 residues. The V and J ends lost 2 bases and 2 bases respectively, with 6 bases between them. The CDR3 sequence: CASSERRNYGYTF. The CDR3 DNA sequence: TGTGCCAGCAGTGAAAGGCGGAACTATGGCTACACCTTC.

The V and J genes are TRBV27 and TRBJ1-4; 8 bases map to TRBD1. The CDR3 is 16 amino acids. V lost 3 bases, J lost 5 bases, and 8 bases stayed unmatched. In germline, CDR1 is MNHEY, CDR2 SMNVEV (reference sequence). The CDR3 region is CASSFFGQGRNEKLFF. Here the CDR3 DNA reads TGTGCCAGCAGTTTTTTCGGACAGGGAAGAAATGAAAAACTGTTTTTT. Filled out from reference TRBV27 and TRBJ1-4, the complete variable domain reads EAQVTQNPRYLITVTGKKLTVTCSQNMNHEYMSWYRQDPGLGLRQIYYSMNVEVTDKGDVPEGYKVSRKEKRNFPLILESPSPNQTSLYFCASSFFGQGRNEKLFFGSGTQLSVL.

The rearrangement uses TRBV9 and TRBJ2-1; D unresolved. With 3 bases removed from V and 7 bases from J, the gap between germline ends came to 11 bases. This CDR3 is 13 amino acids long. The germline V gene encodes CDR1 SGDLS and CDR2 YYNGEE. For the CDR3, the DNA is TGTGCCAGCAGCGCTCGACTTTGGAATGAGCAGTTCTTC. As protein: CASSARLWNEQFF.

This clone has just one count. CDR3 sequence (DNA): TGTGCCAGCAGCTTCAGGGGACAGGGCACAGATACGCAGTATTTT. Residues: CASSFRGQGTDTQYF. The rearrangement uses TRBV7-6 and TRBJ2-3, with 8 nucleotides matching TRBD1. CDR3 length: 15 residues. V trimming: 3 bases; J trimming: 1 base; junction bases outside the gene matches: 3. Per the germline V gene, CDR1 is SGHVS and CDR2 is FNYEAQ.